One sample yielded the 13 T cell receptor beta chains listed below, sequenced in a study of T cell clusters in autoimmune cytopenias. TRB was amplified by touch-down multiplex PCR, primer pools A and B combined. TCRdb reworked the multiplex PCR reads into one entry per CDR3 protein, no DNA. The sample totals roughly 10,000 distinct CDR3 sequences. TRB amplification used 250 ng of peripheral blood genomic DNA. The sample was also linked to a second study, of T cell repertoires in aging, cancer and after chemotherapy.

Sequenced: peripheral blood. Every receptor here comes from a human donor in good health.

V and J are TRBV5-8 and TRBJ2-3. Germline V gives CDR1 SGHTS, CDR2 YDEGEE. This CDR3 is 18 amino acids long. The CDR3 sequence is CASSLGTRIGLAKDTQYF.

J is TRBJ2-2 and V is TRBV25-1; lacking DNA, the TRBD2 call made by TCRdb goes unchecked. Germline values: CDR1 MGHDK, CDR2 SYGVNS. This CDR3 has 15 amino acids. The CDR3 reads CASSAGSSNTGELFF.

This chain uses TRBV14 with TRBJ2-7. The CDR3 sequence is 14 residues long. Germline CDR1 SGHDN, CDR2 FVKESK. This CDR3 is CASSQISDSYEQYF.

The rearrangement joins TRBV28 to TRBJ1-2; TCRdb designates TRBD1, a call that cannot be tested without DNA. This CDR3 region has 15 residues. CDR1 MDHEN and CDR2 SYDVKM come from the germline V gene. The CDR3 spells CASSFGSRGNYGYTF.

This clonotype ranks as medium-sized (0.01 to 0.1%) in terms of frequency. This rearrangement joins TRBV6-1 to TRBJ2-2. Germline assignment: CDR1 MNHNS and CDR2 SASEGT. This CDR3 spans 14 amino acids. CDR3 residues: CASSIAANTGELFF.

This chain connects TRBV20-1 to TRBJ2-1; TCRdb names TRBD1, which stays unverified in the absence of DNA. Germline V gene sequence: CDR1 DFQATT, CDR2 SNEGSKA (reference sequence). This CDR3 has 12 amino acids. The CDR3 spells CSARAGPTEQFF.

This chain connects TRBV20-1 to TRBJ2-7; the TRBD1 assignment by TCRdb is unverifiable without DNA. CDR3 length: 15 amino acids. Germline V CDR1 and CDR2: DFQATT, SNEGSKA (reference sequence). This chain's CDR3 is CSAREQGQISYEQYF.

V is TRBV5-1 and J is TRBJ2-1; TCRdb outputs TRBD1, but without DNA this stays unchecked. CDR3 size: 14 residues. Germline assignment: CDR1 SGHRS and CDR2 YFSETQ. CDR3 amino acids: CASSLLQGVNEQFF.

The chain recombines TRBV12-3 or TRBV12-4 with TRBJ2-7; TCRdb designates TRBD1, a call that cannot be tested without DNA. The CDR3 has 13 residues. The CDR3 protein is CASGQLTGNEQYF.

In terms of frequency, this clonotype is medium-sized. The chain joins TRBV30 to TRBJ2-3. Germline V gene data show CDR1 as GTSNPN and CDR2 as SVGIG (reference sequence). The CDR3 extends over 14 amino acids. CDR3: CAWSSSGSTDTQYF.

The CDR3 loop reads CAWSSSLSGTDTQYF. The chain employs TRBV30 and TRBJ2-3. Germline CDR1 and CDR2: GTSNPN and SVGIG (reference sequence). The CDR3 covers 15 residues.

This chain uses TRBV10-3 with TRBJ1-4; with no DNA, the TCRdb D assignment of TRBD1 cannot be verified. The CDR3 is 15 amino acids. Germline V gives CDR1 ENHRY, CDR2 SYGVKD. The CDR3 region is CAISGKTGENEKLFF.

The gene calls are TRBV10-3 and TRBJ2-3; TCRdb gives TRBD2 as the D gene, but with no DNA this cannot be confirmed. This CDR3 contains 14 residues. Germline values: CDR1 ENHRY, CDR2 SYGVKD. The CDR3 is CATGTSGGTDTQYF.